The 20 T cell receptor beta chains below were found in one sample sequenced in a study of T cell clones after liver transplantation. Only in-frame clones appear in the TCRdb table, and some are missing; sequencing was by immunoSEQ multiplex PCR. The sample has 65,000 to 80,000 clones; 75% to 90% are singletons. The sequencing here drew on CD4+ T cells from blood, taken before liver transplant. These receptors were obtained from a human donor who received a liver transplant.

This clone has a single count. The CDR3 sequence: CASSWDSTDTQYF. CDR3 DNA: TGTGCCAGCAGTTGGGACAGCACAGATACGCAGTATTTT. V usage is TRBV28 and J usage is TRBJ2-3; tentatively, D is TRBD1 or TRBD2 (5 bases each). The CDR3 runs 13 residues. Trimming pared 4 bases from V and 0 bases from J, leaving 5 bases between. Looked up from germline, CDR1 is MDHEN and CDR2 is SYDVKM.

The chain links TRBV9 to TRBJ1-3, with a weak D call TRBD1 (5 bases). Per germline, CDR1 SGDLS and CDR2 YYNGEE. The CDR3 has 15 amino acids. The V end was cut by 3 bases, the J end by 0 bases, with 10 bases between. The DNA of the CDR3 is TGTGCCAGCAGCGATAGACAGATCTCTGGAAACACCATATATTTT. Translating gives CASSDRQISGNTIYF.

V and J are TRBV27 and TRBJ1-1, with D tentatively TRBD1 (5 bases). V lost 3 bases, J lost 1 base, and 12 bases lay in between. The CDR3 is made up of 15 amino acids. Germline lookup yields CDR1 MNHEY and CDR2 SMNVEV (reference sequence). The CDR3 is CASSFSRVSNTEAFF. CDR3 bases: TGTGCCAGCAGTTTCTCCAGGGTGTCGAACACTGAAGCTTTCTTT.

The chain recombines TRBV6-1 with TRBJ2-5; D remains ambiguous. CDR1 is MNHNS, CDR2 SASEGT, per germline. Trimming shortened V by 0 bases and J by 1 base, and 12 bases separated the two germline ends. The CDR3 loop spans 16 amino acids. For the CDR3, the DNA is TGTGCCAGCAGTGAAGCGCCTGGCGGAGCCCAAGAGACCCAGTACTTC. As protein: CASSEAPGGAQETQYF.

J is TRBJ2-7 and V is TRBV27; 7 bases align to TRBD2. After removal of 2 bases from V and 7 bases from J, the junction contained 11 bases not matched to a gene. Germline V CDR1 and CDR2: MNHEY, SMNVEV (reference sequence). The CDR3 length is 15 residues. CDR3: CASSLQSGRRGEQYF. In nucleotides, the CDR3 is TGTGCCAGCAGTTTACAGTCAGGTCGGCGGGGGGAGCAGTACTTC.

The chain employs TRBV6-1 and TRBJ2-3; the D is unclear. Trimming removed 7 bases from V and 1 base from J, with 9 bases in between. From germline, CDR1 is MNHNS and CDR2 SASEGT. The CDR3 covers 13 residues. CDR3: CASTRSRTDTQYF. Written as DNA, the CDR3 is TGTGCCAGCACCAGGTCGCGCACAGATACGCAGTATTTT.

The CDR3 DNA follows: TGTGCCAGCAGAGATGACAGCCAAAACATTCAGTACTTC. This sequence encodes CASRDDSQNIQYF. J is TRBJ2-4 and V is TRBV2; possibly TRBD1 for D (5 bases). V was cut by 6 bases and J by 5 bases, with 11 bases left in between. The CDR3 length is 13 residues. CDR1 is SNHLY and CDR2 is FYNNEI in the germline V gene. Supplemented by reference TRBV2 and TRBJ2-4, the full variable domain reads EPEVTQTPSHQVTQMGQEVILRCVPISNHLYFYWYRQILGQKVEFLVSFYNNEISEKSEIFDDQFSVERPDGSNFTLKIRSTKLEDSAMYFCASRDDSQNIQYFGAGTRLSVL.

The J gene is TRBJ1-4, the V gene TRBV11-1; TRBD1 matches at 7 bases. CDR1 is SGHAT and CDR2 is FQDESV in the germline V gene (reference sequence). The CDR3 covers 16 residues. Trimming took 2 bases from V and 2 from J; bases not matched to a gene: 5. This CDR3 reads CASSLLGTVTNEKLFF. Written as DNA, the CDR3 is TGTGCCAGCAGCTTATTGGGGACAGTGACTAATGAAAAACTGTTTTTT.

The CDR3: CASSPPSGRLNNEQFF. CDR3 in DNA: TGTGCCAGCTCACCACCGAGCGGGAGATTGAACAATGAGCAGTTCTTC. V usage is TRBV18 and J usage is TRBJ2-1; 8 bases agree with TRBD2. Germline CDR1 is KGHSH and CDR2 is LQKENI. V shed 0 bases, J shed 5 bases, and the junction held 6 bases outside the gene matches. The CDR3 has 16 residues. The whole variable domain, remainder taken from reference TRBV18 and TRBJ2-1, is NAGVMQNPRHLVRRRGQEARLRCSPMKGHSHVYWYRQLPEEGLKFMVYLQKENIIDESGMPKERFSAEFPKEGPSILRIQQVVRGDSAAYFCASSPPSGRLNNEQFFGPGTRLTVL.

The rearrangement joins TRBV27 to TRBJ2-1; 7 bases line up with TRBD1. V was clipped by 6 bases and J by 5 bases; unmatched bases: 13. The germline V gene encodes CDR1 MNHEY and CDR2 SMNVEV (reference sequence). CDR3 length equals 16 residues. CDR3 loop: CASRTQGQHLHNEQFF. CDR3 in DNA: TGTGCCAGCAGGACCCAGGGACAGCATCTCCACAATGAGCAGTTCTTC.

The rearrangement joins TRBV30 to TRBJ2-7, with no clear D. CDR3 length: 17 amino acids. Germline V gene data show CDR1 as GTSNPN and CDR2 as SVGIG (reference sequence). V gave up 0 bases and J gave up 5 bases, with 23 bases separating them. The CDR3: CAWSVSAPRWENHEQYF. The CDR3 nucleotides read TGTGCCTGGAGTGTTTCTGCACCTCGCTGGGAAAACCACGAGCAGTACTTC.

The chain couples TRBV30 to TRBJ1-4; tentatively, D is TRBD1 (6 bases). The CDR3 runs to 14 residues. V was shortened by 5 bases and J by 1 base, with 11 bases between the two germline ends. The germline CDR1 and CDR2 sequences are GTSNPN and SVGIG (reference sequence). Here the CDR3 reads CAWGQGRTNEKLFF. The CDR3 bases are TGTGCCTGGGGTCAGGGGAGAACTAATGAAAAACTGTTTTTT.

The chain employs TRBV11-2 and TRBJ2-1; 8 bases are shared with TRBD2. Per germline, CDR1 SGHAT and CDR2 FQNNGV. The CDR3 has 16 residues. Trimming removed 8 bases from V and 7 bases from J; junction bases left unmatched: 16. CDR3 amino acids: CASAMSGRPLGNEQFF. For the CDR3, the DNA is TGTGCCAGCGCCATGAGCGGGAGACCGCTTGGGAATGAGCAGTTCTTC.

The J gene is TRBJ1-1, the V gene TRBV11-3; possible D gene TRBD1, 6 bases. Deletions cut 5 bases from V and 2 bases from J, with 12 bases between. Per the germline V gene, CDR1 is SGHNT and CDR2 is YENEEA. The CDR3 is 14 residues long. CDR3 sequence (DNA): TGTGCCAGCAGCCCGGGGGGGCTCAACACTGAAGCTTTCTTT. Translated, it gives CASSPGGLNTEAFF.

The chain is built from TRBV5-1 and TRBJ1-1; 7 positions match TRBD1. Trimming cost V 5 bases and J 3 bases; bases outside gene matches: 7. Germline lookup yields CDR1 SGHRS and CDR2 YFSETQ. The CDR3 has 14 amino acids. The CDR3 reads CASSLQGQDTEAFF. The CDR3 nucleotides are TGCGCCAGCAGTTTACAGGGGCAGGACACTGAAGCTTTCTTT.

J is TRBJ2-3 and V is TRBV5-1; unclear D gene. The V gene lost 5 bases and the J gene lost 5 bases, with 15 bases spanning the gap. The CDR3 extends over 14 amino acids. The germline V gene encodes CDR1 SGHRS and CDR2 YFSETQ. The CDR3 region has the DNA TGCGCCAGCAGTATAGGTCTGTCGGAAGATACGCAGTATTTT. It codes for CASSIGLSEDTQYF.

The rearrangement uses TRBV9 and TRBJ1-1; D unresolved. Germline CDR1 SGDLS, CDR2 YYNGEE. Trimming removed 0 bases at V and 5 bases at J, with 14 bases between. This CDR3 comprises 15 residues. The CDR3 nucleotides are TGTGCCAGCAGCGTAGAAGGCACGGTACGGACTGAAGCTTTCTTT. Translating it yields CASSVEGTVRTEAFF.

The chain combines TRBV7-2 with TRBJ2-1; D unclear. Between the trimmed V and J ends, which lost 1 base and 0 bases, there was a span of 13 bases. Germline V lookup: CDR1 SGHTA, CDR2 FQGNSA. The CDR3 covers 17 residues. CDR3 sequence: CASSLEGRRSSYNEQFF. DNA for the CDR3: TGTGCCAGCAGCTTAGAAGGGCGGCGAAGCTCCTACAATGAGCAGTTCTTC.

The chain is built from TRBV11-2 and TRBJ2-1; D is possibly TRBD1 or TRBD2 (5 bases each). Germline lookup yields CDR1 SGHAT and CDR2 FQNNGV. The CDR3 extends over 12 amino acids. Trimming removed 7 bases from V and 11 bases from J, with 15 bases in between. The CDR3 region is CASMGVGKQQFF. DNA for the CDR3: TGTGCCAGCATGGGGGTAGGGAAACAGCAGTTCTTC.

The CDR3 nucleotides read TGTGCCTGGAAGTTTCGCGGCAGGATGAACACTGAAGCTTTCTTT. This codes for CAWKFRGRMNTEAFF. The V and J genes are TRBV30 and TRBJ1-1; D remains ambiguous. In germline, CDR1 is GTSNPN, CDR2 SVGIG (reference sequence). The CDR3 consists of 15 residues. V was trimmed by 4 bases and J by 0 bases, leaving 15 bases between them.